One T cell receptor (beta chain) is described in this entry. It lacks a known antigen. TCRdb shows the sequencer as Illumina HiSeq 2000. The TCR beta cDNA libraries were made using 5'RACE template switching, a step that added both a universal primer site and unique molecular identifiers. Priming for cDNA synthesis came from the TCR beta constant segment, and two successive PCR amplification steps followed. In the original analysis: Reads were demultiplexed and grouped by UMI with MIGEC, and clonotypes were assembled and quantified with MiTCR. To exclude erroneous sequences, only TCR cDNA sequences supported by at least two reads were retained. The tcR package was used for downstream repertoire analysis, with clonotypes matched between fractions based on CDR3 nucleotide sequence plus V segment. VDJmatch was used to annotate antigen specificity against VDJdb, with one amino acid substitution allowed in CDR3. TCRdb reprocessed the reads into one record per CDR3 protein sequence, lacking DNA. These V and J calls are TCRdb output, not the study's own analysis. This sample's clone table shows 150,000 to 180,000 distinct CDR3 sequences. The ten most abundant clones make up roughly 35% of the sample.

These data are taken from a study of T cells expressing NK-cell markers (dated by TCRdb to 2018 to 2021). Notes on the research overall: About eight donors provided sorted CD3+CD56+NKG2C+, CD3+CD56+NKG2C- and CD3+CD56-NKG2C+ T-cell subsets, whose TCR beta-chain repertoires were profiled. All eight donors whose samples were sequenced were randomly selected healthy volunteers, three of them men and five women. Among the eight sequenced donors, only one was HCMV-seronegative, while the other seven were HCMV-seropositive. The libraries were sequenced on Illumina HiSeq 2000/2500, MiSeq or NextSeq, producing 2 x 150 bp reads.

Broad study findings and their caveats: For 5 or 6 donors, the dominant CD3+CD56+NKG2C+ clonotypes were among the top 10 CD8+ clonotypes and accounted for 1.0-7.0% of CD8+ T cells. Whether the expanded NKG2C-expressing T cell clones were specific for HCMV antigens was left unclear. Those dominant clonotypes were again the most abundant among CD3+CD56-NKG2C+ cells in a few donors, at roughly 25-60.1%.

HCMV-specific IgG was detected in serum with a commercial ELISA kit to determine HCMV serostatus. Ficoll density gradient centrifugation was used to isolate peripheral blood mononuclear cells from blood. Sequenced material: blood T cells: a sorted CD56 or NKG2C T cell subset, CD4+ or CD8+ T cells, or bulk PBMC T cells (not recorded which). The receptor comes from a woman aged 50 to 60 in good health. Donor details come from another sample of the same person, matched by shared clones.

CDR3 loop: CASSLVLRRTIQFF. This receptor chain uses TRBV7-9 and TRBJ2-1; without DNA, the TCRdb call of TRBD2 cannot be checked. CDR1 and CDR2 are drawn from the germline V gene (reference sequence): SEHNR, FQNEAQ. The CDR3 numbers 14 residues from cysteine through phenylalanine. No DNA was logged.